One T cell receptor beta chain is described in this entry. Assay: immunoSEQ multiplex PCR; the TCRdb copy retains only in-frame clones and omits some. The sample has more than 75,000 clones; about 90% are singletons. The CDR3 contains 15 residues. CDR1 is SGDLS, CDR2 YYNGEE, per germline. Trimming removed 0 bases from V and 0 bases from J, with 7 bases in between. This sample is part of a study of blood T cell repertoires in COVID-19. Study at large: Both acute and convalescent COVID-19 samples were obtained from the United States, Italy and Spain. Sample material is recorded as cDNA or gDNA derived from T cells, B-cell-depleted T cells, or PBMCs.

Enrolled during active infection, Seattle patients were then followed longitudinally. This chain links TRBV9 with TRBJ1-5, with D unresolved. Sequences were obtained from peripheral blood. The clonotype was recovered from a man aged 50 or older with COVID-19, enrolled during active disease. CDR3 nucleotide sequence: TGTGCCAGCAGCGTAGAACGCGATAGCAATCAGCCCCAGCATTTT. Protein product: CASSVERDSNQPQHF.